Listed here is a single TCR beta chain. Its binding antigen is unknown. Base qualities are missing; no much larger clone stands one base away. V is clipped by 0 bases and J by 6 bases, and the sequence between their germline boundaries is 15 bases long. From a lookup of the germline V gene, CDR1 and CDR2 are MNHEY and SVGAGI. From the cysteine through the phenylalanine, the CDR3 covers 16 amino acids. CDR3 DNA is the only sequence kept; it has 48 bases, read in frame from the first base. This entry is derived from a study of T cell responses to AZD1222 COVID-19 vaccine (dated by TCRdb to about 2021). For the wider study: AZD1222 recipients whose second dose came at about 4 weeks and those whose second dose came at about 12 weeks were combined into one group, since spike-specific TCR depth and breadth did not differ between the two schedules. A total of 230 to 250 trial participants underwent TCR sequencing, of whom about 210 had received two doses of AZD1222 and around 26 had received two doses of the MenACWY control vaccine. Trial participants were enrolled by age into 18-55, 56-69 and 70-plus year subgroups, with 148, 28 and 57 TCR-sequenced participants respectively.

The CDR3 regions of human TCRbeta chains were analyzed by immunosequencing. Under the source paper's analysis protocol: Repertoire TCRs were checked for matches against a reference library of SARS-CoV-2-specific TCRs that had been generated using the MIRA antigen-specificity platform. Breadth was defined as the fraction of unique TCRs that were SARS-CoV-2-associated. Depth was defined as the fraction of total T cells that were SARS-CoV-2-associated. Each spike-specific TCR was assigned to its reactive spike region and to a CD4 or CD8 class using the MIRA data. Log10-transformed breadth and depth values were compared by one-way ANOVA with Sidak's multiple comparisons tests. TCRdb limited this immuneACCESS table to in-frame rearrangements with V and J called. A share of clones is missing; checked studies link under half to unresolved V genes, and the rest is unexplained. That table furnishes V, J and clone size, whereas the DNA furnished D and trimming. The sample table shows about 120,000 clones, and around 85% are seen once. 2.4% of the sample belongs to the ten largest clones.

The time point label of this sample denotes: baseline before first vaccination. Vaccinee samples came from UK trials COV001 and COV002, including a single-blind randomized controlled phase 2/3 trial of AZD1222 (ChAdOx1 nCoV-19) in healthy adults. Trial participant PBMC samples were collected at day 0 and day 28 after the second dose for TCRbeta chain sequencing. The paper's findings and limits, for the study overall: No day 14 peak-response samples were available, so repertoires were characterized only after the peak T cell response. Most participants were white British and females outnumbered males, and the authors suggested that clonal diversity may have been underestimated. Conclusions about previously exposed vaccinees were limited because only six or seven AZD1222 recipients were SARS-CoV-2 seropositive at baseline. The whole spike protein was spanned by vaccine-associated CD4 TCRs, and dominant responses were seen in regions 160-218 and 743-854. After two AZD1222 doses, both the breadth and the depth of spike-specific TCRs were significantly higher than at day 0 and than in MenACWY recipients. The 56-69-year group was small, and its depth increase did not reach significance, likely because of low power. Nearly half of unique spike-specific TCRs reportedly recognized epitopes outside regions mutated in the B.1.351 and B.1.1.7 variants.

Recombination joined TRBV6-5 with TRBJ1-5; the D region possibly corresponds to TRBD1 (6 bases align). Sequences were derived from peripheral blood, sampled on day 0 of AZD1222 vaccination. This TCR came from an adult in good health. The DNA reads TGTGCCAGCAGTTACTCGGCCTACAGGGAGGGTCAGCCCCAGCATTTT. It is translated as CASSYSAYREGQPQHF.